This T cell receptor (beta chain) was identified during a study of identical twins. This clonotype was counted at least ten times. Its antigen is not known. Healthy Caucasian donors formed the entire cohort. Overall study findings and caveats: The presence of invariant MAIT and iNKT cells could partly confound analyses of zero-insertion sequences.

The germline CDR1 and CDR2 sequences are LNHDA and SQIVND (reference sequence). The ends were cut back, 3 bases at V and 4 bases at J, with 6 bases in the middle. There are 13 residues in the CDR3. Each cDNA held unique molecular identifiers, and template switching gave it a universal primer site. One entry per CDR3 protein results from TCRdb running MiXCR on the 5' RACE reads. Among 640,000 or so distinct CDR3 sequences listed, 6.1% were seen once. Specimen: naive T cells sorted from blood. The sequence derives from a man aged 18 to 35 in good health. The V and J genes are TRBV19 and TRBJ2-2, with D unclear. The CDR3 DNA reads as TGTGCCAGTAGTATGGCTAGCACCGGGGAGCTGTTTTTT. It yields the protein CASSMASTGELFF.